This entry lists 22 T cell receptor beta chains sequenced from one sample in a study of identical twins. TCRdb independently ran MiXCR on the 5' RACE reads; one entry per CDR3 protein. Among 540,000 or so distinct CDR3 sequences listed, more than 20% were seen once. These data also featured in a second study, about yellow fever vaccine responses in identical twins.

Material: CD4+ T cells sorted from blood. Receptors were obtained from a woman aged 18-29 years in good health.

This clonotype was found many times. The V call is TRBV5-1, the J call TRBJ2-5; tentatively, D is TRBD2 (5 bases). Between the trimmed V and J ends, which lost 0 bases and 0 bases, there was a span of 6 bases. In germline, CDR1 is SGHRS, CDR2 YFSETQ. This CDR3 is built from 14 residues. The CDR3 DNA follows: TGCGCCAGCAGCTTGGGAGGGTACCAAGAGACCCAGTACTTC. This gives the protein CASSLGGYQETQYF.

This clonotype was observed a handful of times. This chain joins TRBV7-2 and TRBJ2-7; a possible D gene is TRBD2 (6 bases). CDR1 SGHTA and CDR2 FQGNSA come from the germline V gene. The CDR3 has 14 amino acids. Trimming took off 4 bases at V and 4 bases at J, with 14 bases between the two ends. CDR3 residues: CASSSRGGEYEQYF. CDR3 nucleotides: TGTGCCAGCAGCTCCCGGGGAGGAGAATACGAGCAGTACTTC.

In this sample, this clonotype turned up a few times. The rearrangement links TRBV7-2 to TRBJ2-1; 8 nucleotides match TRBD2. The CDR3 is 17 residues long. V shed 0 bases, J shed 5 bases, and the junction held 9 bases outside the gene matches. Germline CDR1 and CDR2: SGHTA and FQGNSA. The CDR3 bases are TGTGCCAGCAGCTTAGCGCACCTAGCGGGTTTGGACAATGAGCAGTTCTTC. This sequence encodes CASSLAHLAGLDNEQFF.

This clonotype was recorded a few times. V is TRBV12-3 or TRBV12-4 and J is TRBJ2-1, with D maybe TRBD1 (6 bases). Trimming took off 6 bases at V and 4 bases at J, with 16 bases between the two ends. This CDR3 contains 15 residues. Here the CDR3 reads CASSPGAGKYNEQFF. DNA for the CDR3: TGTGCCAGCAGCCCAGGGGCTGGTAAATACAATGAGCAGTTCTTC.

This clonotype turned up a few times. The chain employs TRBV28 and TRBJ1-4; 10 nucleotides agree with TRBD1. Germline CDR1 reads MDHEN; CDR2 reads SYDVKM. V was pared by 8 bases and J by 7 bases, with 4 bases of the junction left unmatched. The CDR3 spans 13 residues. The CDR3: CASLTGGSEKLFF. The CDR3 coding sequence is TGTGCCAGCCTGACAGGGGGCAGTGAAAAACTGTTTTTT. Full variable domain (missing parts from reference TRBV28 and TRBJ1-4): DVKVTQSSRYLVKRTGEKVFLECVQDMDHENMFWYRQDPGLGLRLIYFSYDVKMKEKGDIPEGYSVSREKKERFSLILESASTNQTSMYLCASLTGGSEKLFFGSGTQLSVL.

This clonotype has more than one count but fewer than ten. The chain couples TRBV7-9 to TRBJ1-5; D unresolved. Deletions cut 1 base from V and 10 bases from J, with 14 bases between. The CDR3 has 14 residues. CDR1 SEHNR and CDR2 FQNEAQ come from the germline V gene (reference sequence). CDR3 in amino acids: CASSLGAPGGPQHF. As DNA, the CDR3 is TGTGCCAGCAGCTTAGGGGCCCCGGGAGGTCCCCAGCATTTT.

Written as DNA, the CDR3 is TGTGCCATCAGTGAGTCGGAGCGTCCCTACGAGCAGTACGTC. It translates to CAISESERPYEQYV. This chain joins TRBV10-3 and TRBJ2-7; D ambiguous. The CDR3 runs 14 residues. V was cut by 0 bases and J by 2 bases, with 8 bases left in between. In germline, CDR1 is ENHRY, CDR2 SYGVKD.

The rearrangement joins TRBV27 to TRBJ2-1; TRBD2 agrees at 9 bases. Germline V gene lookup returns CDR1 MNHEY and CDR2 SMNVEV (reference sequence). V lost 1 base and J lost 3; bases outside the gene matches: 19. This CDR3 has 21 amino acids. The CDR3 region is CASSLLRGVVTSGLNYNEQFF. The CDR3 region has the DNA TGTGCCAGCAGTTTATTGCGGGGAGTGGTGACTAGCGGACTAAACTACAATGAGCAGTTCTTC.

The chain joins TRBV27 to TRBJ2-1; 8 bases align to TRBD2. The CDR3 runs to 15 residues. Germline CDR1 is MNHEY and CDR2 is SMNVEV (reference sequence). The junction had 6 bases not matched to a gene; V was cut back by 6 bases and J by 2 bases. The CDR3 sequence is CASRKAGVTYNEQFF. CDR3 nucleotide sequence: TGTGCCAGCAGAAAAGCGGGAGTTACCTACAATGAGCAGTTCTTC.

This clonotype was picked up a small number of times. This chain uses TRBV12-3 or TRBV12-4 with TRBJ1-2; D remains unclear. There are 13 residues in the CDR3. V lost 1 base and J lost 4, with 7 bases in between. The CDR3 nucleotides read TGTGCCAGCAGTTTAGGGGCAGTCTATGGCTACACCTTC. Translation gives CASSLGAVYGYTF.

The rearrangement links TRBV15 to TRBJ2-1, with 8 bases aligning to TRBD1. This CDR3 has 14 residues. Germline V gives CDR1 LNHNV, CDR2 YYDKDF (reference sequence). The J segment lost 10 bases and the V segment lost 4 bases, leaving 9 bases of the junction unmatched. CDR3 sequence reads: CATSKWTGKGEQFF. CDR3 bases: TGTGCCACCAGCAAATGGACAGGGAAAGGGGAGCAGTTCTTC.

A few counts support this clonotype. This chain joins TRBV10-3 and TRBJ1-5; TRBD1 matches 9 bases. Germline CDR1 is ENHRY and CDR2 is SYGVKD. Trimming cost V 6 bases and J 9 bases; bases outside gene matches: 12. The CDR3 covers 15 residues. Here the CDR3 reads CAISPGQGIIGPQHF. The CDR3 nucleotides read TGTGCCATCAGCCCAGGACAGGGGATAATAGGGCCCCAGCATTTT.

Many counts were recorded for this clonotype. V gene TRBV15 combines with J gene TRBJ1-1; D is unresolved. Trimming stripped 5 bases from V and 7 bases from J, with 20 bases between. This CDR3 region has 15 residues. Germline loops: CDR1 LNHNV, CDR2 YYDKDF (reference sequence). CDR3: CATSFAVTVEDEAFF. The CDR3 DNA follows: TGTGCCACCAGCTTTGCCGTGACGGTCGAAGATGAAGCTTTCTTT. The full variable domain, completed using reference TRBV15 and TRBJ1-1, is DAMVIQNPRYQVTQFGKPVTLSCSQTLNHNVMYWYQQKSSQAPKLLFHYYDKDFNNEADTPDNFQSRRPNTSFCFLDIRSPGLGDTAMYLCATSFAVTVEDEAFFGQGTRLTVV.

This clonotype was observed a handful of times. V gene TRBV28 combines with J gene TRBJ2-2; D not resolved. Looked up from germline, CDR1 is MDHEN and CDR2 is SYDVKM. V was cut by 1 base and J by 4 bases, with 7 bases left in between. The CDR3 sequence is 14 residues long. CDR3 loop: CASSLSRITGELFF. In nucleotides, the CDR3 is TGTGCCAGCAGTTTATCGCGGATCACCGGGGAGCTGTTTTTT.

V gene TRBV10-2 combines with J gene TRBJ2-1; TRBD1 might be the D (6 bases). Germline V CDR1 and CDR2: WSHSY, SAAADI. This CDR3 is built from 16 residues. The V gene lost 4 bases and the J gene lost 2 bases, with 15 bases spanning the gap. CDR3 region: CASSGGQGGPYNEQFF. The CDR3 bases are TGCGCCAGCAGTGGGGGGCAGGGTGGGCCCTACAATGAGCAGTTCTTC.

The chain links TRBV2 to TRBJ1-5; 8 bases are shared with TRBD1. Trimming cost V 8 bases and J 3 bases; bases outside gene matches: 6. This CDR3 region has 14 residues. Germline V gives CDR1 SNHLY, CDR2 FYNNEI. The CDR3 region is CASARGQTNQPQHF. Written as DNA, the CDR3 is TGTGCCAGCGCCAGGGGGCAGACCAATCAGCCCCAGCATTTT. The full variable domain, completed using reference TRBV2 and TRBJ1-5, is EPEVTQTPSHQVTQMGQEVILRCVPISNHLYFYWYRQILGQKVEFLVSFYNNEISEKSEIFDDQFSVERPDGSNFTLKIRSTKLEDSAMYFCASARGQTNQPQHFGDGTRLSIL.

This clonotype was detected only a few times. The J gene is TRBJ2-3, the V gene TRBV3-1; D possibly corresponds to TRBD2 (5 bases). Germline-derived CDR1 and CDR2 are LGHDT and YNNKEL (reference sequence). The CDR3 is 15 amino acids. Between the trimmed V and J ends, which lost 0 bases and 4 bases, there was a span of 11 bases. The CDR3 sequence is CASSQDGSWSDTQYF. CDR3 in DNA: TGTGCCAGCAGCCAAGATGGGAGTTGGTCAGATACGCAGTATTTT.

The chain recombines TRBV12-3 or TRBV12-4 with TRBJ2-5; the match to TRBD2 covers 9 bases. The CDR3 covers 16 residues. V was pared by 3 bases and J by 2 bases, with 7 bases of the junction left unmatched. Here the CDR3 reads CASSFSGSSRQETQYF. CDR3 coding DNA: TGTGCCAGCAGTTTTAGCGGGAGCTCTCGGCAAGAGACCCAGTACTTC.

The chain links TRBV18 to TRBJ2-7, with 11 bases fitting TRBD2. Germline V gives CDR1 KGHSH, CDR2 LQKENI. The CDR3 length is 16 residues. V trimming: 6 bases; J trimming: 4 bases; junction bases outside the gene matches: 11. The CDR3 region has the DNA TGTGCCAGCTCGCCTACTCTAGCGGGGGGTGAATACGAGCAGTACGTC. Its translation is CASSPTLAGGEYEQYV.

The CDR3 nucleotides are TGCGCCAGCAGCTTGAAGGCAGAGTATGGCTACACCTTC. It codes for CASSLKAEYGYTF. The chain links TRBV5-1 to TRBJ1-2; D uncertain. Germline-derived CDR1 and CDR2 are SGHRS and YFSETQ. V lost 1 base to trimming and J lost 5 bases, with 9 bases between them. The CDR3 is 13 amino acids.

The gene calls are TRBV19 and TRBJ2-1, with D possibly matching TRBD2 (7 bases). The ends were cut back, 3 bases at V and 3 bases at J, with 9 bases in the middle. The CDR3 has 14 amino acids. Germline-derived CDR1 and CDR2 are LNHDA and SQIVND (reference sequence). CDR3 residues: CASSIGGHYNEQFF. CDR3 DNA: TGTGCCAGTAGTATCGGGGGGCACTACAATGAGCAGTTCTTC.

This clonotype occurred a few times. The CDR3 spells CSARGPNSYNEQFF. As DNA, the CDR3 is TGCAGTGCTAGAGGACCAAACTCCTACAATGAGCAGTTCTTC. The rearrangement joins TRBV20-1 to TRBJ2-1; D remains unclear. The CDR3 runs to 14 residues. The V end lost 1 base, the J end lost 0 bases, and 7 bases lay between the germline ends. Germline CDR1 DFQATT, CDR2 SNEGSKA (reference sequence).